The 5 T cell receptor beta chains reported below all come from one sample, sequenced in a study of blood T cell repertoires in COVID-19. Repertoires were generated with immunoSEQ multiplex PCR, while TCRdb's copy carries only in-frame clones and drops some. This sample carries 180,000 or so clones, around 80% of them seen once, and the ten largest clones take over 10%. The specimen was PBMCs or T cells enriched from blood (not recorded which). These receptor sequences come from a woman aged 60-75 years who had recovered from COVID-19.

The chain couples TRBV19 to TRBJ1-6; TRBD1 is a possible D gene (5 bases). The V gene lost 5 bases and the J gene lost 7 bases, with 9 bases spanning the gap. Germline CDR1 LNHDA, CDR2 SQIVND (reference sequence). The CDR3 loop spans 13 amino acids. CDR3 DNA sequence: TGTGCCAGTAGTTTGACAGAGAATTCACCCCTCCACTTT. Amino acids: CASSLTENSPLHF. The full variable domain, completed using reference TRBV19 and TRBJ1-6, is DGGITQSPKYLFRKEGQNVTLSCEQNLNHDAMYWYRQDPGQGLRLIYYSQIVNDFQKGDIAEGYSVSREKKESFPLTVTSAQKNPTAFYLCASSLTENSPLHFGNGTRLTVT.

This clone appeared many times. This chain joins TRBV27 and TRBJ2-2, with D maybe TRBD2 (7 bases). CDR1 is MNHEY, CDR2 SMNVEV, per germline (reference sequence). Between the trimmed V and J ends, which lost 3 bases and 4 bases, there was a span of 15 bases. The CDR3 has 16 residues. This CDR3 is CASSFGGGAGTGELFF. CDR3 sequence (DNA): TGTGCCAGCAGTTTTGGGGGGGGCGCGGGCACCGGGGAGCTGTTTTTT.

This sequence joins TRBV29-1 and TRBJ2-1, with TRBD1 identical over 8 bases. After removal of 7 bases from V and 8 bases from J, the junction contained 7 bases not matched to a gene. The CDR3 extends over 12 amino acids. Germline V lookup: CDR1 SQVTM, CDR2 ANQGSEA. CDR3 nucleotides: TGCAGCGGCTACCAGGGGGCCTATGAGCAGTTCTTC. Its protein is CSGYQGAYEQFF.

V usage is TRBV5-1 and J usage is TRBJ2-7; D uncertain. The V gene's germline CDR1 is SGHRS and CDR2 YFSETQ. V gave up 0 bases and J gave up 3 bases, with 10 bases separating them. CDR3 length equals 14 residues. The DNA for the CDR3 is TGCGCCAGCAGCTTGGGGAACAGCTTCTACGAGCAGTACTTC. It codes for CASSLGNSFYEQYF. Variable domain in full (rest from reference TRBV5-1 and TRBJ2-7): KAGVTQTPRYLIKTRGQQVTLSCSPISGHRSVSWYQQTPGQGLQFLFEYFSETQRNKGNFPGRFSGRQFSNSRSEMNVSTLELGDSALYLCASSLGNSFYEQYFGPGTRLTVT.

The chain is built from TRBV28 and TRBJ1-4, with D hard to call. The CDR3 has 11 residues. Germline V lookup: CDR1 MDHEN, CDR2 SYDVKM. V was shortened by 5 bases and J by 5 bases, with 3 bases between the two germline ends. The CDR3 DNA reads TGTGCCAGCAGTCAGAATGAAAAACTGTTTTTT. Protein product: CASSQNEKLFF.